Given below is one T cell receptor beta chain in context. A second PCR of roughly 7 to 11 cycles used a sample-barcoded 5' primer and a J-beta primer mix. TCRdb analysed the 5' RACE reads with MiXCR anew, one entry per CDR3 protein. The sample yields 800,000 to 1,000,000 distinct CDR3 sequences, roughly 48% seen once. Germline lookup yields CDR1 LGHNA and CDR2 YSLEER. V shed 4 bases and J shed 6 bases, with 15 bases lying between them. The CDR3 has 14 amino acids. The data were taken from a study of blood T cells in healthy people across ages. V is TRBV4-3 and J is TRBJ1-1; D call uncertain. The clonotype originates from a man aged 30 to 39 in good health. Source material: blood. Here the CDR3 DNA reads TGCGCCAGCAGCCCCCTGGGGAGGGATGCTGAAGCTTTCTTT. Translation: CASSPLGRDAEAFF.